What follows describes a single T cell receptor beta chain. Its antigen is still unknown. The input lacks base qualities; no much larger clone sits a single base away. TCRbeta CDR3 regions were amplified from genomic DNA using the immunoSEQ Assay, a bias-controlled multiplex PCR. The published analysis was carried out like this. Within the assay, amplification of reference gene primers was used to estimate how many nucleated cells each sample contained. To quantify the absolute abundance of each unique TCRbeta CDR3 rearrangement, sequence reads were collapsed and filtered. For each sample, productive Simpson clonality was calculated as the square root of Simpson's diversity index across productive rearrangements. TCRdb provides this immuneACCESS table in a form limited to in-frame rearrangements. Some clones are lacking; in checked studies, under half of them reflect an unresolved V gene, and why the rest are absent is not known. From that table come the V and J calls and clone size; the DNA was used to work out D and trimming. In this sample the table shows over 55,000 clones, 70% to 90% of which occur a single time. Approximately 20% of the sample goes to the ten largest clones.

Whole blood was collected in K2EDTA tubes by collaborating institutions according to the institutions' own protocols. For TCRbeta analysis, collaborators shipped samples in one of three forms: frozen whole blood, isolated PBMCs, or DNA extracted from either of those sample types. This record comes from a study of blood T cell repertoires in COVID-19 (dated by TCRdb to about 2020). Looking at the study overall: Collaborator samples came from the United States, Italy and Spain and covered acute and convalescent phases of COVID-19. The prospective study material was composed of cDNA or gDNA derived from T cells, B-cell-depleted T cells, or PBMCs. The dataset comprised deeply sampled blood TCRbeta repertoires from subjects exposed to, actively infected with, or recovered from COVID-19. The repertoires were made available in a free public database intended to serve as a resource for research on the immune response to SARS-CoV-2. Samples came from the ongoing ImmuneRACE study (first 160 participants) plus 1,254 subjects from 6 global collaborators. A de-identified subject ID, COVID-19 status, age in years and sex were almost always included in the sample metadata. Where HLA class I and class II types were available, the types were taken from metadata supplied by the sample provider, not from assay-based typing.

Study-level results and caveats: The quantity of clinical and demographic metadata differed by source and by participant and was supplied without curation.

From its cysteine to its phenylalanine, the CDR3 spans 15 amino acids. Only the CDR3 region is kept as DNA, spanning 45 bases read in frame from base 1. Trimming removed 7 bases from V and 5 bases from J; the gene matches leave 7 bases unexplained. The germline V gene encodes CDR1 MNHEY and CDR2 SVGAGI. Recombination linked TRBV6-5 to TRBJ2-2; 10 nucleotides in the junction match TRBD1. The sequenced sample was peripheral blood. This sequence was found in a woman older than 75 with acute or convalescent COVID-19. The CDR3 here reads CASTGDRGLTGELFF. The bases are TGTGCCAGCACTGGGGACAGGGGTTTAACCGGGGAGCTGTTTTTT.